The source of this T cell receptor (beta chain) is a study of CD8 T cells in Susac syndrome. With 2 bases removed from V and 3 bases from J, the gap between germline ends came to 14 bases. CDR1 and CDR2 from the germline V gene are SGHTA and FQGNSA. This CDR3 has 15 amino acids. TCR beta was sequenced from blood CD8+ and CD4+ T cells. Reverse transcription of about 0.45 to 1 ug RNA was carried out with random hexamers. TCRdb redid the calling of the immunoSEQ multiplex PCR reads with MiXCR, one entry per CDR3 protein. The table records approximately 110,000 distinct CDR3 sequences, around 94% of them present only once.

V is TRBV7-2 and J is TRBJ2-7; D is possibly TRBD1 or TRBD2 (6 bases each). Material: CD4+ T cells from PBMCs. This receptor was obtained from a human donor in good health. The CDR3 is CASSLRGEALYEQYF. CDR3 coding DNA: TGTGCCAGCAGCTTAAGGGGGGAGGCCCTCTACGAGCAGTACTTC.